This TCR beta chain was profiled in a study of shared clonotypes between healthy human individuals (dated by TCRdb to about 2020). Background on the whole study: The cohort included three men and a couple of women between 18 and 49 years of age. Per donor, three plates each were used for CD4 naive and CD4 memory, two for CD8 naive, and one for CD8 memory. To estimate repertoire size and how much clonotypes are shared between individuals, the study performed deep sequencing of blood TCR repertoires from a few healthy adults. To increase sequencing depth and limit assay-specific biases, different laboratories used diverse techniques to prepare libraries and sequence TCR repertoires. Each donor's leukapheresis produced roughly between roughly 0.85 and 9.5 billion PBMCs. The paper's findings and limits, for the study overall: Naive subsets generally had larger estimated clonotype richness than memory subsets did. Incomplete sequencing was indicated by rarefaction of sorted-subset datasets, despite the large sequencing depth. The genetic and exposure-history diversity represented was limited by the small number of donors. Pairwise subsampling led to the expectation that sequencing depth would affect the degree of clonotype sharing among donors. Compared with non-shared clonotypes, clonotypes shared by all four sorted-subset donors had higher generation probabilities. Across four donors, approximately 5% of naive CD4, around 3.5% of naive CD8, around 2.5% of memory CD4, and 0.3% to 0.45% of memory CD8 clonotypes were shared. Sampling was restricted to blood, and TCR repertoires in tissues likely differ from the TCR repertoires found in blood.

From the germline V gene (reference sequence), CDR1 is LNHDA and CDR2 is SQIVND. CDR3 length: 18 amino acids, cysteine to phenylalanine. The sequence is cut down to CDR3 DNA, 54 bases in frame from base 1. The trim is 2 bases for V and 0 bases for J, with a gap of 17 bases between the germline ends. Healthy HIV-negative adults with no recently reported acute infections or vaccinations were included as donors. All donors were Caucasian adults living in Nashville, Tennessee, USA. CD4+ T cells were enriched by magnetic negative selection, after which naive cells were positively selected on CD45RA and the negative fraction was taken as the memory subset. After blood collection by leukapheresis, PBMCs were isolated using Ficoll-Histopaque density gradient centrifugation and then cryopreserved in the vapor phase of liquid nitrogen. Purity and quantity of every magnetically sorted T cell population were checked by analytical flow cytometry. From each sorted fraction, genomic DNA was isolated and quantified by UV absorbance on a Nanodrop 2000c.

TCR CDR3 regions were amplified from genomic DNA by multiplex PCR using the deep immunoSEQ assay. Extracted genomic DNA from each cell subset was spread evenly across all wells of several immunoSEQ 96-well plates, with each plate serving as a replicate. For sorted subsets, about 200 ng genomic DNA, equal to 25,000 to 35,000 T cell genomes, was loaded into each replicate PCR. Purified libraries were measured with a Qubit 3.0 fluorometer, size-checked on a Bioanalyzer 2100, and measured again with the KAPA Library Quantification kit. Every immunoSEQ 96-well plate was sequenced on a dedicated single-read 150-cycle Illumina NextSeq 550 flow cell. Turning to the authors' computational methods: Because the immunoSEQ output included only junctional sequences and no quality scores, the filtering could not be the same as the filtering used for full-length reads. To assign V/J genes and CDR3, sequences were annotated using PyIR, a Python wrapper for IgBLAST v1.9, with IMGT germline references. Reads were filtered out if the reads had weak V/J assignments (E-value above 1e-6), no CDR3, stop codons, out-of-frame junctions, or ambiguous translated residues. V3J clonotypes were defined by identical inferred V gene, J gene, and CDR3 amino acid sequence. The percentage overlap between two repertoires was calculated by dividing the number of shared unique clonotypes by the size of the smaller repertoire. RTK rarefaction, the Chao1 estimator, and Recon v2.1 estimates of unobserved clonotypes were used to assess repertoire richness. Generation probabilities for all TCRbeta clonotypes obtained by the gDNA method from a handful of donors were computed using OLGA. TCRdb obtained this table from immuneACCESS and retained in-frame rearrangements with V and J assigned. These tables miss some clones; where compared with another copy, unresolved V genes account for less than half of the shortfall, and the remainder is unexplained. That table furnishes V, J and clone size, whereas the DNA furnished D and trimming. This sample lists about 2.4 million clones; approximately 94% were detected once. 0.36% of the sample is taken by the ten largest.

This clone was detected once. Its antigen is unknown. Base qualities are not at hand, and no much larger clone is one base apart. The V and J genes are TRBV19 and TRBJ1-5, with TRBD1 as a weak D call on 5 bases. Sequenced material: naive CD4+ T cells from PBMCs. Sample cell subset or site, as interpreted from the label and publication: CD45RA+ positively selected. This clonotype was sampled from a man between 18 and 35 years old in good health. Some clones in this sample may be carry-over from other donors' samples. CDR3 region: CASSIKTALFYSNQPQHF. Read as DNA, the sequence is TGTGCCAGTAGTATAAAGACAGCCCTGTTCTATAGCAATCAGCCCCAGCATTTT.